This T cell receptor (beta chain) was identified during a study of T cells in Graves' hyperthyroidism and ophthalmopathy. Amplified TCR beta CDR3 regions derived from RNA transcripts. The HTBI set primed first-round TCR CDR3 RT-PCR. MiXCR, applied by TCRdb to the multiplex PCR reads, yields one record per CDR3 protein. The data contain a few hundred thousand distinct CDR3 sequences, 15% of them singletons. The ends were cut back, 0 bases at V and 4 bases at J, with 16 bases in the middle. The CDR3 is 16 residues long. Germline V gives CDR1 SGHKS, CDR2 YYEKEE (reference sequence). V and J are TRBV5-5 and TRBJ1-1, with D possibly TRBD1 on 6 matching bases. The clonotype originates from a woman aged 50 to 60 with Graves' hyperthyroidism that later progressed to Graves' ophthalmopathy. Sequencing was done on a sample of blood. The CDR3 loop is CASSLVAGGLGTEAFF. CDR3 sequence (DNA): TGTGCCAGCAGCTTGGTGGCGGGGGGCTTAGGCACTGAAGCTTTCTTT.